The T cell receptor (beta chain) described here comes from a study of T cell changes during pregnancy in multiple sclerosis. Data came from immunoSEQ multiplex PCR; TCRdb stores just in-frame clones and leaves some out. The table includes 90,000 to 150,000 clones, under 95% detected once. This CDR3 contains 14 residues. Germline CDR1 and CDR2: KGHSH and LQKENI. V lost 4 bases, J lost 8 bases, and 6 bases stayed unmatched. The sample here was peripheral blood, taken before pregnancy. The clonotype was recovered from a female donor with multiple sclerosis, enrolled in a pregnancy study. This sequence joins TRBV18 and TRBJ1-5; 9 bases agree with TRBD1. CDR3 in amino acids: CASSLDRGREPQHF. CDR3 DNA sequence: TGTGCCAGCTCACTGGACAGGGGAAGAGAGCCCCAGCATTTT.